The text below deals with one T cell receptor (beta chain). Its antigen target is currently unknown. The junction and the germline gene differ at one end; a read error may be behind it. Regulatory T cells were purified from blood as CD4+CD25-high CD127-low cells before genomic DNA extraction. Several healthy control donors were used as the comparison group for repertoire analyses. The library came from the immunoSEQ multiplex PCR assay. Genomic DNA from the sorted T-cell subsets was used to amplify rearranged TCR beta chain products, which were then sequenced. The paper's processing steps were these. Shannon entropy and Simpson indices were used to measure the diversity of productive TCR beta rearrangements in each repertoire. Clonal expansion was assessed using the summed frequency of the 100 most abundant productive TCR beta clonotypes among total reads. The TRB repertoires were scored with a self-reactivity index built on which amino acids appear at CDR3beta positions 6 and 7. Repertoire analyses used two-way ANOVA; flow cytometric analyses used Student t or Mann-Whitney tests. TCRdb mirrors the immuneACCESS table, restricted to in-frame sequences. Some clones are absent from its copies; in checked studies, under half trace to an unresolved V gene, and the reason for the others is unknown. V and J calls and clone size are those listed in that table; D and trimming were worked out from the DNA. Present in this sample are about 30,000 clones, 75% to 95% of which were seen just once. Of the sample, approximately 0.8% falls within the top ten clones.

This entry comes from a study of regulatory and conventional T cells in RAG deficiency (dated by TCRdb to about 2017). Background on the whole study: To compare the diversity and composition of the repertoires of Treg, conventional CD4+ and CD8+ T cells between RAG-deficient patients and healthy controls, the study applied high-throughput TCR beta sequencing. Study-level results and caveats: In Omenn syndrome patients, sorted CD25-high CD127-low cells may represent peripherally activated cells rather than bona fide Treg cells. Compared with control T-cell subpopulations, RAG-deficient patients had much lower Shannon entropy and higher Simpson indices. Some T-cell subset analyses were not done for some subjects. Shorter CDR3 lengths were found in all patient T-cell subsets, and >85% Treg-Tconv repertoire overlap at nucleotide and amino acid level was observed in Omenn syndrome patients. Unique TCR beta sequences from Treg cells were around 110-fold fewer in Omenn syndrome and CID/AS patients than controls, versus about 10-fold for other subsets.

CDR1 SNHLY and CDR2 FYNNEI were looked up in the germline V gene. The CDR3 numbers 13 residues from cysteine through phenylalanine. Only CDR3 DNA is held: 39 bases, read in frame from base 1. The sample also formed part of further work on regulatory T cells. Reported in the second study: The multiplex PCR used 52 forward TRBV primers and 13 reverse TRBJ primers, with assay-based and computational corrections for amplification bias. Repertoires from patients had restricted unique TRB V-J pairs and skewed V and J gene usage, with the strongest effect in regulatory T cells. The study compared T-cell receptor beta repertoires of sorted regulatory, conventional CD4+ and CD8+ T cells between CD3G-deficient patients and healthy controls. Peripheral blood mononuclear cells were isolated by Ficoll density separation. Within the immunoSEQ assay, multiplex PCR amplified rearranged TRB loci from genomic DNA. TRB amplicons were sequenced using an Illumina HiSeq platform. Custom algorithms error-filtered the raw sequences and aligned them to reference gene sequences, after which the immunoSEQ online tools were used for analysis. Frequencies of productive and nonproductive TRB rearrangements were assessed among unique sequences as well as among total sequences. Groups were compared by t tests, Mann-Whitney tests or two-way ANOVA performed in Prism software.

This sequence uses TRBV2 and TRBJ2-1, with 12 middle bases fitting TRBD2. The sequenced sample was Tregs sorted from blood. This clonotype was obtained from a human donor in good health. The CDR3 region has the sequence CASSDTLTSGGLF. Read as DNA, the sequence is TGTGCCAGCAGTGATACCCTAACTAGCGGGGGGCTCTTC.